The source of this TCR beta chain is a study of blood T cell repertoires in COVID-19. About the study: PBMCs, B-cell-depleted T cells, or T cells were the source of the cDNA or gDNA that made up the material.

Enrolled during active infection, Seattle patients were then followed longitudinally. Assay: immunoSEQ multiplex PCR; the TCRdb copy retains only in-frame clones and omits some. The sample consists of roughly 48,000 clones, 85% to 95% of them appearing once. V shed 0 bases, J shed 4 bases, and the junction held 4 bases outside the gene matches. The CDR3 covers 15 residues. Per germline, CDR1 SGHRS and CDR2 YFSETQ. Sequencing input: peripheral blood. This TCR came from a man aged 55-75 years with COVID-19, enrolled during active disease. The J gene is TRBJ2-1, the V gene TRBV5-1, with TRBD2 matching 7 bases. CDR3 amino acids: CASSLGGGEYNEQFF. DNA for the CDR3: TGCGCCAGCAGCTTGGGCGGGGGAGAGTACAATGAGCAGTTCTTC.